One and the same sample provided the 23 T cell receptor beta chains below, sequenced in a study of radiation and T cells in renal cell carcinoma (dated by TCRdb to the early 2020s). The library came from the immunoSEQ multiplex PCR assay. Held by TCRdb, this immuneACCESS table contains in-frame sequences only and omits some clones. Under half of the omission traces to an unresolved V gene where checked; the cause of the rest is unknown. The sample table records 50,000 to 70,000 clones; about three quarters of these occur just once. The top ten constitute approximately 7% of the sample. The time point label, as the study defines it: blood 4 weeks post-SBRT, at nephrectomy. The treatment or condition label of this sample denotes: 15 Gy SBRT to primary tumor, nephrectomy 4 weeks later. The specimen comprised blood, sampled from a patient whose treatment included radiotherapy and nephrectomy. All receptors come from a man aged 60 to 69 with renal cell carcinoma.

The chain joins TRBV30 to TRBJ1-1, with no clear D. Germline CDR1 GTSNPN, CDR2 SVGIG (reference sequence). This CDR3 is built from 13 residues. V lost 1 base and J lost 2, with 8 bases in between. The chain's CDR3 is CAWSAPFNTEAFF. DNA of the CDR3: TGTGCCTGGAGTGCGCCCTTTAACACTGAAGCTTTCTTT.

The chain recombines TRBV15 with TRBJ1-1; possibly TRBD1 for D (6 bases). The CDR3 loop spans 15 amino acids. Germline CDR1 reads LNHNV; CDR2 reads YYDKDF (reference sequence). The V and J ends lost 2 bases and 6 bases respectively, with 16 bases between them. CDR3 nucleotide sequence: TGTGCCACCAGCAGATTGGACAGAAGGGACTCTGAAGCTTTCTTT. Translation gives CATSRLDRRDSEAFF.

The sample holds one count of this clone. The genes are TRBV27 and TRBJ2-5, with 7 bases matching TRBD2. After removal of 6 bases from V and 2 bases from J, the junction contained 12 bases not matched to a gene. The CDR3 totals 16 residues. CDR1 is MNHEY, CDR2 SMNVEV, per germline (reference sequence). The CDR3 region is CASSARPLAVQETQYF. The CDR3 DNA follows: TGTGCCAGCAGCGCCCGACCCCTAGCGGTTCAAGAGACCCAGTACTTC.

This chain uses TRBV19 with TRBJ1-2; the D gene is possibly TRBD1 (5 bases). The CDR3 runs 16 residues. Trimming removed 5 bases from V and 3 bases from J, with 19 bases in between. The germline CDR1 and CDR2 sequences are LNHDA and SQIVND (reference sequence). CDR3 nucleotide sequence: TGTGCCAGTAGTCCCTTTGGGGCAGAGACGGACTATGGCTACACCTTC. This codes for CASSPFGAETDYGYTF.

The genes are TRBV14 and TRBJ2-2, with D perhaps TRBD2 (6 bases). This CDR3 has 14 residues. Germline V gene lookup returns CDR1 SGHDN and CDR2 FVKESK. The V and J ends lost 2 bases and 3 bases respectively, with 7 bases between them. The CDR3 nucleotides are TGTGCCAGCAGCCAATGGAGGGACACCGGGGAGCTGTTTTTT. Encoded protein: CASSQWRDTGELFF.

The chain has TRBV29-1 and TRBJ1-3; D is uncertain. Germline CDR1 is SQVTM and CDR2 is ANQGSEA. The CDR3 covers 13 residues. Trimming removed 6 bases from V and 3 bases from J, with 12 bases in between. CDR3 loop: CSVSSWIGNTIYF. CDR3 in DNA: TGCAGCGTATCGTCGTGGATTGGAAACACCATATATTTT.

This clone showed up just a few times. In DNA form, the CDR3 reads TGTGCCAGCAGCTCGGGACGGATTAATGAAAAACTGTTTTTT. As protein: CASSSGRINEKLFF. The chain uses TRBV11-2 and TRBJ1-4, with D possibly being TRBD1 (5 bases). From germline, CDR1 is SGHAT and CDR2 FQNNGV. Trimming removed 4 bases at V and 4 bases at J, with 10 bases between. The length of the CDR3 is 14 residues.

J is TRBJ2-2 and V is TRBV30; 8 positions agree with TRBD1. CDR3 length equals 15 residues. The germline V gene has CDR1 GTSNPN and CDR2 SVGIG (reference sequence). The junction had 3 bases not matched to a gene; V was cut back by 3 bases and J by 0 bases. CDR3 protein: CAWRPGGANTGELFF. The DNA for the CDR3 is TGTGCCTGGAGGCCAGGGGGCGCGAACACCGGGGAGCTGTTTTTT.

The chain couples TRBV18 to TRBJ2-4; D remains unclear. The CDR3 sequence is 13 residues long. Deletions cut 4 bases from V and 7 bases from J, with 11 bases between. Germline V gives CDR1 KGHSH, CDR2 LQKENI. This chain's CDR3 is CASSQPVLNIQYF. DNA for the CDR3: TGTGCCAGCTCACAGCCCGTGCTGAACATTCAGTACTTC.

The rearrangement uses TRBV19 and TRBJ2-1, with 7 bases lining up with TRBD2. Germline V CDR1 and CDR2: LNHDA, SQIVND (reference sequence). V was clipped by 3 bases and J by 10 bases; unmatched bases: 6. The CDR3 totals 13 residues. The CDR3 coding sequence is TGTGCCAGTAGTATGATGAGGGGAGGGGAGCAGTTCTTC. This encodes CASSMMRGGEQFF.

V and J are TRBV19 and TRBJ2-7, with unresolved D. Trimming left V 3 bases short and J 6 bases short, with 6 bases between. This CDR3 comprises 11 residues. The germline V gene encodes CDR1 LNHDA and CDR2 SQIVND (reference sequence). CDR3 sequence reads: CASSMGREQYF. Written as DNA, the CDR3 is TGTGCCAGTAGTATGGGCCGCGAGCAGTACTTC. Full variable domain (missing parts from reference TRBV19 and TRBJ2-7): DGGITQSPKYLFRKEGQNVTLSCEQNLNHDAMYWYRQDPGQGLRLIYYSQIVNDFQKGDIAEGYSVSREKKESFPLTVTSAQKNPTAFYLCASSMGREQYFGPGTRLTVT.

The V call is TRBV10-3, the J call TRBJ1-2; perhaps TRBD1 as D (5 bases). Trimming shortened V by 3 bases and J by 4 bases, and 18 bases separated the two germline ends. This CDR3 is built from 16 residues. In germline, CDR1 is ENHRY, CDR2 SYGVKD. As DNA, the CDR3 is TGTGCCATCAGTGACCCATTACTGGGACCTATCTATGGCTACACCTTC. Its protein is CAISDPLLGPIYGYTF.

The gene calls are TRBV11-3 and TRBJ2-1; the D gene could be TRBD1 or TRBD2 (5 bases each). CDR3 length equals 12 residues. Germline CDR1 and CDR2: SGHNT and YENEEA. Trimming took off 5 bases at V and 10 bases at J, with 12 bases between the two ends. Written as DNA, the CDR3 is TGTGCCAGCAGCGCCGAGAGGGGCGAGCAGTTCTTC. Amino acid sequence: CASSAERGEQFF.

The chain employs TRBV6-6 and TRBJ1-4, with no clear D. From germline, CDR1 is MNHNY and CDR2 SVGAGI (reference sequence). This CDR3 has 11 amino acids. Trimming shortened V by 7 bases and J by 8 bases, and 8 bases separated the two germline ends. The CDR3 reads CASTHGEKLFF. The CDR3 DNA reads as TGTGCCAGCACTCACGGGGAAAAACTGTTTTTT.

The chain combines TRBV18 with TRBJ2-4; weak D call: TRBD1 (6 bases). With 6 bases removed from V and 9 bases from J, the gap between germline ends came to 15 bases. CDR1 is KGHSH and CDR2 is LQKENI in the germline V gene. This CDR3 is built from 13 residues. The CDR3 is CASSPRGSGIQYF. CDR3 sequence (DNA): TGTGCCAGCTCCCCTAGGGGGAGTGGCATTCAGTACTTC.

This clone was seen more than once but under ten times. This chain links TRBV30 with TRBJ1-5, with D possibly being TRBD1 (5 bases). Trimming cost V 3 bases and J 9 bases, with 15 bases left between them. Germline V gene data show CDR1 as GTSNPN and CDR2 as SVGIG (reference sequence). The CDR3 is made up of 13 amino acids. As DNA, the CDR3 is TGTGCCTGGAGCGATGACAGATGGCGGCCCCAGCATTTT. It encodes CAWSDDRWRPQHF.

This clone has only a few counts. V usage is TRBV5-1 and J usage is TRBJ2-5; 9 nucleotides align to TRBD1. Per germline, CDR1 SGHRS and CDR2 YFSETQ. The CDR3 sequence is 15 residues long. V gave up 4 bases and J gave up 4 bases; unmatched junction bases: 8. The CDR3 spells CASSRGTGTRETQYF. CDR3 coding DNA: TGCGCCAGCAGCCGAGGGACAGGGACCCGAGAGACCCAGTACTTC. The whole variable domain, remainder taken from reference TRBV5-1 and TRBJ2-5, is KAGVTQTPRYLIKTRGQQVTLSCSPISGHRSVSWYQQTPGQGLQFLFEYFSETQRNKGNFPGRFSGRQFSNSRSEMNVSTLELGDSALYLCASSRGTGTRETQYFGPGTRLLVL.

The chain recombines TRBV11-2 with TRBJ2-3; 12 nucleotides align to TRBD2. The V gene end was trimmed by 3 bases and the J gene end by 4 bases; junction bases not matched to a gene: 11. The CDR3 is made up of 18 amino acids. The germline V gene has CDR1 SGHAT and CDR2 FQNNGV. This CDR3 reads CASSLTIETSGSPDTQYF. The DNA of the CDR3 is TGTGCCAGCAGCTTGACAATTGAGACTAGCGGGAGTCCAGATACGCAGTATTTT. Based on the CDR3 plus reference TRBV11-2 and TRBJ2-3, the full variable domain is EAGVAQSPRYKIIEKRQSVAFWCNPISGHATLYWYQQILGQGPKLLIQFQNNGVVDDSQLPKDRFSAERLKGVDSTLKIQPAKLEDSAVYLCASSLTIETSGSPDTQYFGPGTRLTVL.

The rearrangement links TRBV2 to TRBJ2-2; D not resolved. The V end was cut by 3 bases, the J end by 3 bases, with 11 bases between. Germline CDR1 and CDR2: SNHLY and FYNNEI. The CDR3 totals 15 residues. CDR3 in DNA: TGTGCCAGCAGTGAGCTGACTGGCTACACCGGGGAGCTGTTTTTT. Residues: CASSELTGYTGELFF.

The V call is TRBV7-2, the J call TRBJ2-7; TRBD2 matches at 9 bases. This CDR3 is 13 amino acids long. Germline CDR1 and CDR2: SGHTA and FQGNSA. V shed 7 bases and J 5 bases; nucleotides not matched to a gene: 6. The CDR3 here is CASTLGTSNEQYF. CDR3 coding DNA: TGTGCCAGCACGCTAGGGACTAGCAACGAGCAGTACTTC.

This chain connects TRBV18 to TRBJ2-5; D uncertain. The germline V and J ends were trimmed by 3 bases and 9 bases, with 17 bases remaining between them. CDR1 and CDR2 from the germline V gene are KGHSH and LQKENI. This CDR3 contains 14 residues. The CDR3 loop reads CASSPPSAGLAQYF. The CDR3 DNA is TGTGCCAGCTCACCCCCCTCGGCAGGCCTCGCCCAGTACTTC.

The J gene is TRBJ2-3, the V gene TRBV7-2; no clear D gene. V dropped 1 base and J dropped 5 bases, with 7 bases sitting between them. The CDR3 is made up of 13 amino acids. CDR1 and CDR2 (germline): SGHTA, FQGNSA. The CDR3 loop reads CASSLEVGDTQYF. CDR3 coding DNA: TGTGCCAGCAGCTTAGAGGTGGGAGATACGCAGTATTTT.

This clone was detected only a few times. This chain joins TRBV5-1 and TRBJ1-3, with 8 bases fitting TRBD1. CDR1 is SGHRS, CDR2 YFSETQ, per germline. J gave up 0 bases and V 4 bases, and 6 bases lay outside the gene matches. The CDR3 length is 16 residues. CDR3: CASSRGGQASGNTIYF. For the CDR3, the DNA is TGCGCCAGCAGCAGAGGGGGACAGGCCTCTGGAAACACCATATATTTT. The entire variable domain, with the rest obtained from reference TRBV5-1 and TRBJ1-3, is as follows: KAGVTQTPRYLIKTRGQQVTLSCSPISGHRSVSWYQQTPGQGLQFLFEYFSETQRNKGNFPGRFSGRQFSNSRSEMNVSTLELGDSALYLCASSRGGQASGNTIYFGEGSWLTVV.